Shown below are 21 T cell receptor beta chains from a single sample sequenced in a study of beta chain features in type 1 diabetes. The antigens for these receptors are not known. cDNA synthesis used the whole RNA isolate, giving expressed TCRB sequences. Assay used: immunoSEQ multiplex PCR; TCRdb lists only in-frame clones, some missing. The table lists 640,000 or so clones, roughly 13% of them singletons, with just under 0.04% in the top ten. Points from the study as a whole: Among all four CD4+ subsets, Type 1 diabetes patients had TCRB CDR3s that were moderately but significantly shorter.

Sample: naive CD4+ T cells from blood. The receptors stem from a young man with type 1 diabetes.

A few counts support this clone. This chain uses TRBV7-2 with TRBJ2-5; 8 bases fit TRBD1. CDR1 and CDR2 from the germline V gene are SGHTA and FQGNSA. V dropped 5 bases and J dropped 5; count of bases not matched to a gene: 7. The CDR3 covers 14 residues. The CDR3 here is CASSASGGRETQYF. The CDR3 coding sequence is TGTGCCAGCAGCGCGTCAGGGGGCAGGGAGACCCAGTACTTC. Combining the CDR3 with reference TRBV7-2 and TRBJ2-5 gives the whole variable domain GAGVSQSPSNKVTEKGKDVELRCDPISGHTALYWYRQSLGQGLEFLIYFQGNSAPDKSGLPSDRFSAERTGGSVSTLTIQRTQQEDSAVYLCASSASGGRETQYFGPGTRLLVL.

This clone occurred a few times. This chain connects TRBV19 to TRBJ1-1; 9 nucleotides agree with TRBD1. Germline loops: CDR1 LNHDA, CDR2 SQIVND (reference sequence). This CDR3 has 13 amino acids. V shed 6 bases and J 5 bases; nucleotides not matched to a gene: 4. The CDR3 nucleotides read TGTGCCAGTAGACAGGGGGCTAAGACTGAAGCTTTCTTT. Translated: CASRQGAKTEAFF.

A word on this clone: Its ends do not fully match the called genes, so a read error is possible. This chain connects TRBV7-7 to TRBJ1-6, with 8 bases lining up with TRBD1. CDR3 length: 15 amino acids. Looked up from germline, CDR1 is SSHAT and CDR2 is FNYEAQ (reference sequence). CDR3 amino acids: CASSTRQGINSPLHF. Written as DNA, the CDR3 is TGTGCTAGCAGCACTCGACAGGGGATTAATTCACCCCTCCACTTT.

This clone was detected once. This rearrangement joins TRBV5-1 to TRBJ1-2, with TRBD1 identical over 9 bases. The CDR3 runs 15 residues. V gave up 4 bases and J gave up 8 bases; unmatched junction bases: 12. The germline V gene has CDR1 SGHRS and CDR2 YFSETQ. Here the CDR3 DNA reads TGCGCCAGCAGCCCCAACTCCGGGACAGGGTTGGGCTACACCTTC. It specifies CASSPNSGTGLGYTF.

The chain recombines TRBV7-9 with TRBJ1-5, with D possibly being TRBD1 (6 bases). Germline assignment: CDR1 SEHNR and CDR2 FQNEAQ (reference sequence). The V and J ends lost 4 bases and 6 bases respectively, with 16 bases between them. The CDR3 runs to 15 residues. The CDR3 region has the DNA TGTGCCAGCAGCTATCCCGGGGGCCCAGGTCAGCCCCAGCATTTT. Protein product: CASSYPGGPGQPQHF.

This clone was observed once. The J gene is TRBJ2-7, the V gene TRBV7-2; a possible D gene is TRBD2 (5 bases). V lost 5 bases, J lost 3 bases, and 14 bases lay in between. CDR1 and CDR2 from the germline V gene are SGHTA and FQGNSA. This CDR3 has 14 residues. The CDR3 here is CASSPRAGGYEQYF. CDR3 in DNA: TGTGCCAGCAGCCCCCGGGCAGGAGGCTACGAGCAGTACTTC. Supplemented by reference TRBV7-2 and TRBJ2-7, the full variable domain reads GAGVSQSPSNKVTEKGKDVELRCDPISGHTALYWYRQSLGQGLEFLIYFQGNSAPDKSGLPSDRFSAERTGGSVSTLTIQRTQQEDSAVYLCASSPRAGGYEQYFGPGTRLTVT.

This clone was counted a few times. The chain combines TRBV7-2 with TRBJ2-7, with TRBD1 matching 7 bases. This CDR3 spans 15 amino acids. Germline CDR1 is SGHTA and CDR2 is FQGNSA. The trim removed 5 bases at V and 6 bases at J, leaving 13 bases unmatched. CDR3 sequence reads: CASSPDRSLLGEQYF. Written as DNA, the CDR3 is TGTGCCAGCAGCCCGGACAGGAGTCTACTGGGCGAGCAGTACTTC.

This clone was counted a few times. CDR3 sequence (DNA): TGTGCCAGTAGTCTAAGGGGGATAAACACTGAAGCTTTCTTT. Its translation: CASSLRGINTEAFF. The chain recombines TRBV19 with TRBJ1-1, with D possibly matching TRBD1 (6 bases). The germline V and J ends were trimmed by 5 bases and 2 bases, with 12 bases remaining between them. Germline V gives CDR1 LNHDA, CDR2 SQIVND (reference sequence). The CDR3 extends over 14 amino acids.

The rearrangement joins TRBV9 to TRBJ1-1, with TRBD1 as a possible D gene (6 bases). The V gene lost 1 base and the J gene lost 2 bases, with 9 bases spanning the gap. Looked up from germline, CDR1 is SGDLS and CDR2 is YYNGEE. The CDR3 runs to 14 residues. DNA of the CDR3: TGTGCCAGCAGCGTATCCAGGGGAAACACTGAAGCTTTCTTT. Residues: CASSVSRGNTEAFF.

This clone was seen only a few times. The chain links TRBV5-1 to TRBJ1-1, with a tentative D call TRBD1 (6 bases). Germline V gives CDR1 SGHRS, CDR2 YFSETQ. V shed 2 bases and J shed 5 bases, with 10 bases lying between them. This CDR3 comprises 13 residues. CDR3 coding DNA: TGCGCCAGCAGCTTTCAGGGGTTTACTGAAGCTTTCTTT. Amino acids: CASSFQGFTEAFF. Based on the CDR3 plus reference TRBV5-1 and TRBJ1-1, the full variable domain is KAGVTQTPRYLIKTRGQQVTLSCSPISGHRSVSWYQQTPGQGLQFLFEYFSETQRNKGNFPGRFSGRQFSNSRSEMNVSTLELGDSALYLCASSFQGFTEAFFGQGTRLTVV.

The genes are TRBV6-1 and TRBJ1-1, with TRBD1 as a possible D gene (6 bases). V lost 2 bases to trimming and J lost 4 bases, with 26 bases between them. Germline V gene sequence: CDR1 MNHNS, CDR2 SASEGT. The CDR3 runs to 19 residues. CDR3 protein: CASSELRVRGALDPTEAFF. The CDR3 nucleotides are TGTGCCAGCAGTGAATTACGAGTGCGGGGGGCGCTTGACCCCACTGAAGCTTTCTTT.

This clone was counted between two and nine times. This chain joins TRBV10-3 and TRBJ2-1; TRBD1 is a possible D gene (6 bases). The V end was cut by 7 bases, the J end by 1 base, with 14 bases between. The CDR3 loop spans 15 amino acids. Germline loops: CDR1 ENHRY, CDR2 SYGVKD. The CDR3 spells CAIIPGADSYNEQFF. CDR3 DNA: TGTGCCATCATCCCAGGGGCGGATTCCTACAATGAGCAGTTCTTC.

This clone came up a few times. V gene TRBV29-1 combines with J gene TRBJ2-4, with unresolved D. CDR1 is SQVTM, CDR2 ANQGSEA, per germline. CDR3 size: 10 residues. V lost 0 bases and J 12 bases, leaving 6 bases between the germline ends. CDR3 nucleotides: TGCAGCGTTGAAGAAGGTAATCAGTACTTC. It specifies CSVEEGNQYF. The whole variable domain, filled in from reference TRBV29-1 and TRBJ2-4, reads SAVISQKPSRDICQRGTSLTIQCQVDSQVTMMFWYRQQPGQSLTLIATANQGSEATYESGFVIDKFPISRPNLTFSTLTVSNMSPEDSSIYLCSVEEGNQYFGAGTRLSVL.

The rearrangement joins TRBV30 to TRBJ1-3; no clear D. Trimming removed 2 bases from V and 0 bases from J, with 8 bases in between. Germline CDR1 GTSNPN, CDR2 SVGIG (reference sequence). The CDR3 spans 14 residues. The CDR3 bases are TGTGCCTGGAGTCGGACGAGCTCTGGAAACACCATATATTTT. Protein sequence: CAWSRTSSGNTIYF. The full variable domain, in which reference TRBV30 and TRBJ1-3 provide the parts outside the CDR3, is SQTIHQWPATLVQPVGSPLSLECTVEGTSNPNLYWYRQAAGRGLQLLFYSVGIGQISSEVPQNLSASRPQDRQFILSSKKLLLSDSGFYLCAWSRTSSGNTIYFGEGSWLTVV.

The J gene is TRBJ2-7, the V gene TRBV30; 8 nucleotides align to TRBD1. The CDR3 has 15 amino acids. V shed 0 bases, J shed 7 bases, and the junction held 11 bases outside the gene matches. Germline V gives CDR1 GTSNPN, CDR2 SVGIG (reference sequence). The CDR3 spells CAWSVPDRVRGEQYF. CDR3 nucleotides: TGTGCCTGGAGTGTACCGGACAGGGTTAGGGGTGAGCAGTACTTC.

The count of this clone is one. V is TRBV7-2 and J is TRBJ2-1; 10 bases match TRBD2. V lost 3 bases, J lost 10 bases, and 3 bases stayed unmatched. CDR3 length: 13 amino acids. Germline values: CDR1 SGHTA, CDR2 FQGNSA. Written as DNA, the CDR3 is TGTGCCAGCAGCTTGGGACTAGCGAACGAGCAGTTCTTC. Protein sequence: CASSLGLANEQFF.

The rearrangement uses TRBV30 and TRBJ1-1; D call uncertain. V lost 4 bases to trimming and J lost 0 bases, with 12 bases between them. Germline V gives CDR1 GTSNPN, CDR2 SVGIG (reference sequence). The CDR3 totals 14 residues. CDR3 nucleotide sequence: TGTGCCTGGAACCTCGGAGTCCTGAACACTGAAGCTTTCTTT. As protein: CAWNLGVLNTEAFF.

This chain connects TRBV7-9 to TRBJ2-1; tentatively, D is TRBD1 (5 bases). The CDR3 totals 13 residues. Germline V gene data show CDR1 as SEHNR and CDR2 as FQNEAQ (reference sequence). Trimming stripped 0 bases from V and 8 bases from J, with 8 bases between. The DNA of the CDR3 is TGTGCCAGCAGCTTAGCGGAAGGGGATGAGCAGTTCTTC. Its protein is CASSLAEGDEQFF.

CDR3: CASSEALTALNTEAFF. The CDR3 DNA reads TGTGCCAGCAGTGAAGCCCTGACAGCGTTGAACACTGAAGCTTTCTTT. J is TRBJ1-1 and V is TRBV6-1; D is perhaps TRBD1 (5 bases). The V gene's germline CDR1 is MNHNS and CDR2 SASEGT. The CDR3 totals 16 residues. Trimming pared 0 bases from V and 0 bases from J, leaving 11 bases between.

Only a few counts were recorded for this clone. This specimen includes other DNA sequences encoding the same CDR3. The CDR3 region is CASSLSGETQYF. Here the CDR3 DNA reads TGTGCCAGCAGTTTATCAGGAGAGACCCAGTACTTC. V gene TRBV28 combines with J gene TRBJ2-5; D ambiguous. Trimming removed 1 base from V and 4 bases from J, with 4 bases in between. CDR1 MDHEN and CDR2 SYDVKM come from the germline V gene. The CDR3 loop spans 12 amino acids.

CDR3 coding DNA: TGCAGCGCCCGGGAGCCGGATCTTGAGCAGTTCTTC. This encodes CSAREPDLEQFF. The J gene is TRBJ2-1, the V gene TRBV29-1; TRBD2 might be the D (6 bases). V was cut by 7 bases and J by 9 bases, with 16 bases left in between. Germline V gene lookup returns CDR1 SQVTM and CDR2 ANQGSEA. CDR3 size: 12 residues.